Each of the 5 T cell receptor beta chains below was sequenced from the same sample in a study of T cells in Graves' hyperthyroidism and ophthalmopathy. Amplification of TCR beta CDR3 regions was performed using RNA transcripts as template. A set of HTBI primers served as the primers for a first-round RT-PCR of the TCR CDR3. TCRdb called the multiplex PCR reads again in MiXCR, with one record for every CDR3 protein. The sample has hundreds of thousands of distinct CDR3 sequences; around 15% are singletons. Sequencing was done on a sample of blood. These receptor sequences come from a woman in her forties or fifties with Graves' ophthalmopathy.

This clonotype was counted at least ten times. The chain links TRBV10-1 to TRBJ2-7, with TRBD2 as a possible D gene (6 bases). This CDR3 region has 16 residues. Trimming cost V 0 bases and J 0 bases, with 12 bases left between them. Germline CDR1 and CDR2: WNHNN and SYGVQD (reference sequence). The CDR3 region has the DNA TGCGCCAGCAGTGAGTCCGTGGGACTGACCTCCTACGAGCAGTACTTC. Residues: CASSESVGLTSYEQYF.

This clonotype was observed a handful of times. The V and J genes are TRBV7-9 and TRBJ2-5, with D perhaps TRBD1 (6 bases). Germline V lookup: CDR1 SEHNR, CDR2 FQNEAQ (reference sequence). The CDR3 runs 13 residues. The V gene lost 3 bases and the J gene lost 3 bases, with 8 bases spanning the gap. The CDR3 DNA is TGTGCCAGCAGCTTCCGGGACAAAGAGACCCAGTACTTC. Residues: CASSFRDKETQYF.

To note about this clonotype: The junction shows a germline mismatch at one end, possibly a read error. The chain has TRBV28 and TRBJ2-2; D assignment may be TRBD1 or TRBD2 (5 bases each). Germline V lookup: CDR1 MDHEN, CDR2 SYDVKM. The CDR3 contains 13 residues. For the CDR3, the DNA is TGTGCCAGCAGTGAATGGGGCACCGGGGAGCTGCTTTTT. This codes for CASSEWGTGELLF.

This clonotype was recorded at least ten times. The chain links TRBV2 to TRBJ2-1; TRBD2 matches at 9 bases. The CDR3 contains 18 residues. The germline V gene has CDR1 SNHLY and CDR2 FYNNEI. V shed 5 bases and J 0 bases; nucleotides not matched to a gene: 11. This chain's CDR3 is CASSTPALAGFSYNEQFF. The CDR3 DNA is TGTGCCAGCAGTACCCCGGCGCTAGCGGGGTTCTCCTACAATGAGCAGTTCTTC.

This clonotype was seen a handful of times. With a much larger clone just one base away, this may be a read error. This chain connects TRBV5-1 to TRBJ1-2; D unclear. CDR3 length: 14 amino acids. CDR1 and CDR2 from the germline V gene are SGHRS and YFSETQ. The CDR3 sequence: CASSVGHGLDGYAF. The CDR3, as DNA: TGCGCCAGCAGCGTTGGCCACGGATTGGACGGCTACGCCTTC.